This TCR beta chain was obtained from a study of beta chain features in type 1 diabetes. Study-wide results and caveats: Type 1 diabetes patients had moderately but significantly shorter TCRB CDR3s in all four CD4+ subsets.

V lost 4 bases to trimming and J lost 0 bases; unmatched junction nucleotides: 4. The germline V gene has CDR1 MNHEY and CDR2 SVGAGI. This CDR3 comprises 15 residues. For this clone: Its antigen is unknown.

Expressed TCRB transcripts were sequenced, since all the RNA that had been isolated was reverse transcribed. Method: immunoSEQ multiplex PCR; TCRdb's copy keeps in-frame clones and lacks some. The repertoire holds a few hundred thousand clones, with roughly 12% as singletons. Material: naive CD4+ T cells from blood. The chain couples TRBV6-5 to TRBJ2-3, with 7 bases that match TRBD2. The sequence was obtained from a man younger than 30 in good health. In DNA form, the CDR3 reads TGTGCCAGCAGTTCGAGCGGGGAGAGCACAGATACGCAGTATTTT. This gives the protein CASSSSGESTDTQYF.